A selection of T cell receptor beta chains follows, all from one sample in a study of T cells in tuberculosis. TCRdb keeps only in-frame clones here, not all; method: immunoSEQ multiplex PCR. The sample lists more than 30,000 clones, almost 95% occurring once. Sequencing was performed on PBMCs. Source of these receptors: a donor aged 10 to 29 with latent tuberculosis or without tuberculosis infection. Some clones in this sample may be carry-over from other donors' samples. Both conserved end residues are part of each CDR3. D genes are given only for firm matches. A clone size is listed for some rows: how often the clone was seen (once, few, many), or a class if it is expanded.

TRBV28	TRBJ2-7	.	.	TGTGCCAGCAGCACCGGCGGGACCTACGAGCAGTACTTC	CASSTGGTYEQYF
TRBV5-1	TRBJ1-4	once	TRBD1	TGCGCCAGCAGCTCGGGACAGCAAAATGAAAAACTGTTTTTT	CASSSGQQNEKLFF
TRBV5-4	TRBJ1-2	.	TRBD1	TGTGCCAGTAGCTTTAGGGACAGGGTCGGTTATGGCTACACCTTC	CASSFRDRVGYGYTF
TRBV30	TRBJ1-4	.	TRBD1	TGTGCCTGGAGTAGACAGGGGCAACCACCCAATGAAAAACTGTTTTTT	CAWSRQGQPPNEKLFF
TRBV5-1	TRBJ1-1	.	.	TGCGCCAGCAGCCCGACAGAAAGACAGGCCATGAACACTGAAGCTTTCTTT	CASSPTERQAMNTEAFF
TRBV19	TRBJ1-2	.	.	TGTGCCAGTTCATACGGGGGGGCTAACTATGGCTACACCTTC	CASSYGGANYGYTF
TRBV5-1	TRBJ1-6	.	.	TGCGCCAGCAGCTCCGACGGCGGGGGGGATTCACCCCTCCACTTT	CASSSDGGGDSPLHF
TRBV7-2	TRBJ2-1	.	TRBD2	TGTGCCAGCAGCAAACCAGCGGGGGGGGGCTCTGGCTCCTACAATGAGCAGTTCTTC	CASSKPAGGGSGSYNEQFF
TRBV30	TRBJ1-5	.	TRBD1	TGTGCCTGGAGTACTGGGACAGGATTCAATCAGCCCCAGCATTTT	CAWSTGTGFNQPQHF
TRBV5-4	TRBJ2-7	once	TRBD1	TGTGCCAGCAGACGACAGGGTGCGGACGAGCAGTACTTC	CASRRQGADEQYF
TRBV19	TRBJ1-5	.	.	TGTGCCAGTCGCCGATGGGAGAATCTGGCTCAGCCCCAGCATTTT	CASRRWENLAQPQHF
TRBV12-5	TRBJ2-5	.	.	TGTGCTAGTGGTCCCGGTCTCGGGCAAGAGACCCAGTACTTC	CASGPGLGQETQYF
TRBV2	TRBJ2-1	few	.	TGTGCCAGCAGTGAAGCGGGGCCGCCCTACAATGAGCAGTTCTTC	CASSEAGPPYNEQFF
TRBV19	TRBJ2-3	.	.	TGTGCCAGTAGTAGACTAGGCAGGGTAGGCGATACGCAGTATTTT	CASSRLGRVGDTQYF
TRBV6-4	TRBJ2-3	.	TRBD1	TGTGCCAGCAGCGACGGGACAGGGGCCGGAGATACGCAGTATTTT	CASSDGTGAGDTQYF
TRBV7-2	TRBJ2-7	.	.	TGTGCCAGCAGCTCCCAATGGAGGGCAGGGTCCCCCTACGAGCAGTACTTC	CASSSQWRAGSPYEQYF
TRBV30	TRBJ1-1	.	TRBD1	TGTGCCTGGAGGACAGGGCTTGAAGCTTTCTTT	CAWRTGLEAFF
TRBV19	TRBJ1-1	.	.	TGTGCCAGTATGAAGAGGACAGAGAACACTGAAGCTTTCTTT	CASMKRTENTEAFF
TRBV27	TRBJ2-2	.	TRBD1	TGTGCCAGCAGTTATCAGGGGGCAACCGGGGAGCTGTTTTTT	CASSYQGATGELFF
TRBV4-3	TRBJ1-4	.	TRBD1	TGCGCCAGCAGCCAAGTCAGGGGGAGTGAAAAACTGTTTTTT	CASSQVRGSEKLFF
TRBV4-3	TRBJ2-3	.	TRBD1	TGCGCCAGCAGCGCCCGGGACAGCTCCATTTTATCATCTAGCACAGATACGCAGTATTTT	CASSARDSSILSSSTDTQYF
TRBV7-8	TRBJ1-4	.	.	TGTGCCAGCAGCCCAAACAGGGTAGGATATGAAAAACTGTTTTTT	CASSPNRVGYEKLFF
TRBV19	TRBJ1-1	.	.	TGTGCCAGTAGCCTAGCCGTTAGGAACACTGAAGCTTTCTTT	CASSLAVRNTEAFF
TRBV18	TRBJ1-1	.	TRBD1	TGTGCCAGCTCTCTGGGACAGGGGGTTTCGGGGACTGAAGCTTTCTTT	CASSLGQGVSGTEAFF
TRBV6-1	TRBJ2-3	.	.	TGTGCCAGCAGTGAAGACGGTCAGGGCGGCGCAGATACGCAGTATTTT	CASSEDGQGGADTQYF
TRBV29-1	TRBJ2-7	.	.	TGCAGCGTTATTTCGCAGTTTTCCAACTACGAGCAGTACTTC	CSVISQFSNYEQYF
TRBV4-1	TRBJ1-2	once	TRBD1	TGCGCCAGCAGCCAAGAACCGGACAGGGAGGTCGGCTACACCTTC	CASSQEPDREVGYTF
TRBV18	TRBJ2-3	.	.	TGTGCCAGCTCACCGGCCGATACGCAGTATTTT	CASSPADTQYF
TRBV14	TRBJ1-3	.	.	TGTGCCAGCAGCGGGCAGCTCTCTGGAAACACCATATATTTT	CASSGQLSGNTIYF
TRBV6-1	TRBJ1-2	.	.	TGTGCCAGCAGTGGACCACAGGCACCTAACTATGGCTACACCTTC	CASSGPQAPNYGYTF